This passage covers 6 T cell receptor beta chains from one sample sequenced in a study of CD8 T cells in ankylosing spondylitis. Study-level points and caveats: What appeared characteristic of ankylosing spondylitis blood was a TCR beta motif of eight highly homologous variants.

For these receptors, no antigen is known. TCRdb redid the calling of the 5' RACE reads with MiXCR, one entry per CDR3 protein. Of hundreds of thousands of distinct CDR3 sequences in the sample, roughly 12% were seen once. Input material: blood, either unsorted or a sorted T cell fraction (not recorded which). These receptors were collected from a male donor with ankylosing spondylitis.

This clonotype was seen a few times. The CDR3 DNA sequence: TGTGCCAGCAGTGCGGACACCTCAACGGAAGCTTTCTTT. It is translated as CASSADTSTEAFF. The gene calls are TRBV12-3 or TRBV12-4 and TRBJ1-1, with D tentatively TRBD1 (5 bases). The CDR3 has 13 amino acids. Trimming removed 5 bases from V and 8 bases from J, with 15 bases in between.

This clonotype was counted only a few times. CDR3: CASSLELQRHNEKLFF. In DNA, the CDR3 is TGTGCCAGCAGCTTAGAATTGCAGAGGCATAATGAAAAACTGTTTTTT. The chain has TRBV7-2 and TRBJ1-4; no firm D call. The CDR3 length is 16 residues. Germline CDR1 reads SGHTA; CDR2 reads FQGNSA. V was shortened by 1 base and J by 4 bases, with 13 bases between the two germline ends.

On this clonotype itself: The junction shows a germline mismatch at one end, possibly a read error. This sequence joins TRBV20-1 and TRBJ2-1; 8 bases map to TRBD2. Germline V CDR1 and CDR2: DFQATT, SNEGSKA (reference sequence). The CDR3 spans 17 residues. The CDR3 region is CSARDHLGTSSYNEQFF. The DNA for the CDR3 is TGCAGCGCTAGAGATCATTTAGGGACTAGCTCCTACAATGAGCAGTTCTTC.

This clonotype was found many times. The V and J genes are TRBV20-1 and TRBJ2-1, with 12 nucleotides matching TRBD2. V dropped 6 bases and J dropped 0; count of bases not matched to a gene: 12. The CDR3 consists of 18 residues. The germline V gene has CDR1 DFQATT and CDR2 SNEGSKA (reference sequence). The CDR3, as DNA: TGCAGTGCCTGGAGCCCCCGACTAGCGGGGGTCTCCTACAATGAGCAGTTCTTC. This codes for CSAWSPRLAGVSYNEQFF.

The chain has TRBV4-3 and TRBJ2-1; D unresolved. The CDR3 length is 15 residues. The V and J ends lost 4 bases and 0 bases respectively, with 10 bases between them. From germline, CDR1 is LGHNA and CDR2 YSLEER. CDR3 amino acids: CASSPEALSYNEQFF. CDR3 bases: TGCGCCAGCAGCCCAGAGGCGCTCTCCTACAATGAGCAGTTCTTC.

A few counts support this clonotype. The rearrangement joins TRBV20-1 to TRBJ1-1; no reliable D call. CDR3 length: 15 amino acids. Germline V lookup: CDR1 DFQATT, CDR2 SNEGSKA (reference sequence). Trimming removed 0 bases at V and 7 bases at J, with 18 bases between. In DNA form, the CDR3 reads TGCAGTGCTAGAGATCCCCGGGGAGGGCGAGGTGAAGCTTTCTTT. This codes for CSARDPRGGRGEAFF.